The 15 T cell receptor beta chains in this list originate from one sample, sequenced in a study of T cell clones after liver transplantation. This table comes from immunoSEQ multiplex PCR, and its TCRdb copy is limited to in-frame clones, with some not included. The profile shows about 68,000 clones, about 92% of them singletons. This specimen consisted of CD4+ T cells from blood, obtained nearly 26 months after liver transplant. Receptors were obtained from a human patient who received a liver transplant. Part of the T cell pool may stem from the graft donor.

The J gene is TRBJ2-3, the V gene TRBV4-3; D uncertain. The germline V gene has CDR1 LGHNA and CDR2 YSLEER. This CDR3 comprises 15 residues. V lost 0 bases to trimming and J lost 0 bases, with 7 bases between them. The chain's CDR3 is CASSQDTDSTDTQYF. The DNA for the CDR3 is TGCGCCAGCAGCCAAGATACGGATAGCACAGATACGCAGTATTTT.

This clone was seen only a few times. V and J are TRBV25-1 and TRBJ2-1; unclear D gene. CDR1 is MGHDK and CDR2 is SYGVNS in the germline V gene. The V end was cut by 2 bases, the J end by 1 base, with 9 bases between. The CDR3 length is 15 residues. CDR3 amino acids: CASSEIIRSYNEQFF. In DNA, the CDR3 is TGTGCCAGCAGTGAAATAATCAGGTCCTACAATGAGCAGTTCTTC.

The chain recombines TRBV5-1 with TRBJ2-2, with 13 bases identical to TRBD2. The V gene's germline CDR1 is SGHRS and CDR2 YFSETQ. There are 18 residues in the CDR3. V lost 4 bases, J lost 0 bases, and 6 bases stayed unmatched. The CDR3 spells CASSLQGLAGANTGELFF. The CDR3 DNA follows: TGCGCCAGCAGCCTCCAAGGACTAGCGGGAGCGAACACCGGGGAGCTGTTTTTT.

The rearrangement uses TRBV27 and TRBJ2-1; TRBD2 might be the D (6 bases). This CDR3 contains 16 residues. V was cut by 2 bases and J by 1 base, with 12 bases left in between. The germline V gene has CDR1 MNHEY and CDR2 SMNVEV (reference sequence). The CDR3 coding sequence is TGTGCCAGCAGTTTACTGGGCGGGACTTCCTACAATGAGCAGTTCTTC. Protein: CASSLLGGTSYNEQFF.

The CDR3 DNA follows: TGCGCCAGCAGCTTGGGCGGATCTAACTATGGCTACACCTTC. It is translated as CASSLGGSNYGYTF. This sequence joins TRBV5-1 and TRBJ1-2; the D is unclear. CDR1 is SGHRS, CDR2 YFSETQ, per germline. This CDR3 spans 14 amino acids. V gave up 0 bases and J gave up 0 bases, with 6 bases separating them.

The chain recombines TRBV5-1 with TRBJ1-2, with D possibly matching TRBD1 (6 bases). The CDR3 has 14 amino acids. The germline CDR1 and CDR2 sequences are SGHRS and YFSETQ. Trimming pared 4 bases from V and 2 bases from J, leaving 12 bases between. This CDR3 is CASSGGSVNYGYTF. The CDR3 coding sequence is TGCGCCAGCAGCGGGGGCAGCGTCAACTATGGCTACACCTTC.

CDR3 residues: CAWSQTSGRITGQFF. In DNA, the CDR3 is TGTGCCTGGAGTCAGACTAGCGGTCGGATTACAGGTCAGTTCTTC. The rearrangement links TRBV30 to TRBJ2-1; 9 bases are shared with TRBD2. Germline trimming cut 2 bases from V and 13 bases from J; bases unmatched to any gene: 15. The CDR3 extends over 15 amino acids. CDR1 and CDR2 from the germline V gene are GTSNPN and SVGIG (reference sequence).

The V gene is TRBV5-1, the J gene TRBJ2-7; 12 nucleotides match TRBD2. The V gene's germline CDR1 is SGHRS and CDR2 YFSETQ. The CDR3 totals 18 residues. Germline trimming cut 4 bases from V and 1 base from J; bases unmatched to any gene: 12. The CDR3 loop is CASSQGTSGRQSSYEQYF. CDR3 in DNA: TGCGCCAGCAGCCAAGGGACTAGCGGGCGCCAATCTTCCTACGAGCAGTACTTC.

The chain is built from TRBV9 and TRBJ1-1, with D possibly TRBD1 on 6 matching bases. The V gene lost 0 bases and the J gene lost 3 bases, with 15 bases spanning the gap. This CDR3 is 16 amino acids long. Germline CDR1 reads SGDLS; CDR2 reads YYNGEE. The CDR3 DNA sequence: TGTGCCAGCAGCGTAGCTTCTTGGGCAGGGGACACTGAAGCTTTCTTT. Protein sequence: CASSVASWAGDTEAFF.

V and J are TRBV13 and TRBJ2-7; D is possibly TRBD1 or TRBD2 (5 bases each). CDR3 length equals 15 residues. V was pared by 5 bases and J by 1 base, with 15 bases between. Germline values: CDR1 PRHDT, CDR2 FYEKMQ (reference sequence). The CDR3 protein is CASSQRGTSSYEQYF. The DNA for the CDR3 is TGTGCCAGCAGCCAACGTGGGACCTCGTCCTACGAGCAGTACTTC.

The V gene is TRBV4-1, the J gene TRBJ2-2; 10 bases fit TRBD1. The CDR3 loop spans 19 amino acids. J lost 8 bases, V lost 0 bases, and 15 bases had no gene match. Germline CDR1 reads MGHRA; CDR2 reads YSYEKL. The CDR3 DNA reads TGCGCCAGCAGCCAAGAGGACAGGGGGAGGTCGTGGGACCAGGGGGAGCTGTTTTTT. It codes for CASSQEDRGRSWDQGELFF.

A few counts support this clone. The rearrangement links TRBV28 to TRBJ1-2; no clear D. Between the trimmed V and J ends, which lost 10 bases and 3 bases, there was a span of 6 bases. CDR3 length equals 10 residues. Germline loops: CDR1 MDHEN, CDR2 SYDVKM. In DNA form, the CDR3 reads TGTGCCACTCTTGACTATGGCTACACCTTC. Protein product: CATLDYGYTF.

The chain recombines TRBV2 with TRBJ2-1; a possible D gene is TRBD2 (6 bases). The CDR3 extends over 14 amino acids. V was pared by 5 bases and J by 5 bases, with 13 bases between. The V gene's germline CDR1 is SNHLY and CDR2 FYNNEI. The CDR3 sequence is CASSREVINNEQFF. The DNA for the CDR3 is TGTGCCAGCAGTAGGGAGGTAATTAACAATGAGCAGTTCTTC. Full variable domain (missing parts from reference TRBV2 and TRBJ2-1): EPEVTQTPSHQVTQMGQEVILRCVPISNHLYFYWYRQILGQKVEFLVSFYNNEISEKSEIFDDQFSVERPDGSNFTLKIRSTKLEDSAMYFCASSREVINNEQFFGPGTRLTVL.

The rearrangement uses TRBV5-1 and TRBJ2-7; 8 nucleotides line up with TRBD2. CDR3 length: 15 amino acids. V shed 0 bases and J 0 bases; nucleotides not matched to a gene: 2. CDR1 is SGHRS, CDR2 YFSETQ, per germline. The CDR3 sequence is CASSLDSGASYEQYF. The CDR3 DNA sequence: TGCGCCAGCAGCTTGGATAGCGGGGCCTCCTACGAGCAGTACTTC.

In its sample, this clone was seen once. The gene calls are TRBV6-1 and TRBJ1-5; no definite D call. The CDR3 totals 13 residues. With 7 bases removed from V and 4 bases from J, the gap between germline ends came to 11 bases. In germline, CDR1 is MNHNS, CDR2 SASEGT. CDR3 residues: CASTLAGNQPQHF. DNA of the CDR3: TGTGCCAGCACCCTGGCGGGTAATCAGCCCCAGCATTTT.